These 19 T cell receptor beta chains came from one sample sequenced in a study of OX40 agonist ivuxolimab in advanced cancers. Libraries were prepared through the immunoSEQ multiplex PCR assay. This is the immuneACCESS table as TCRdb keeps it, with only in-frame sequences that have V and J called. A part of the clones is gone; compared with another copy, unresolved V genes explain less than half, and the rest is unexplained. The sample profile shows over 50,000 clones; approximately 90% of them were found once. Of the sample, approximately 20% is held by the ten largest clones. Sample: CD4+ or CD8+ T cells sorted from blood, taken in a trial of the OX40 agonist ivuxolimab. The source of these receptors is an adult with an advanced solid tumor such as melanoma, head and neck, liver or kidney cancer.

The chain recombines TRBV30 with TRBJ1-6; a weak D match, TRBD1 (5 bases). The CDR3 runs to 17 residues. Germline CDR1 reads GTSNPN; CDR2 reads SVGIG (reference sequence). Trimming removed 0 bases at V and 6 bases at J, with 18 bases between. CDR3 nucleotide sequence: TGTGCCTGGAGTGTATTAAGTCAGGGTGATCTTAATTCACCCCTCCACTTT. The encoded protein is CAWSVLSQGDLNSPLHF.

V gene TRBV4-2 combines with J gene TRBJ1-1; 8 bases fit TRBD1. Germline assignment: CDR1 LGHNA and CDR2 YNFKEQ. This CDR3 region has 14 residues. Trimming took 3 bases from V and 6 from J; bases not matched to a gene: 6. The CDR3 DNA reads TGTGCCAGCAGCCACGGGACAGGAGGGCCTGAAGCTTTCTTT. It codes for CASSHGTGGPEAFF.

The gene calls are TRBV28 and TRBJ2-1; maybe TRBD1 (6 bases). Trimming stripped 7 bases from V and 8 bases from J, with 15 bases between. The CDR3 runs to 13 residues. CDR1 and CDR2 from the germline V gene are MDHEN and SYDVKM. CDR3 region: CASTLTGADEQFF. In DNA form, the CDR3 reads TGTGCCAGCACCTTGACAGGTGCGGATGAGCAGTTCTTC.

The rearrangement links TRBV6-5 to TRBJ2-7, with D unclear. The germline V gene has CDR1 MNHEY and CDR2 SVGAGI. V lost 7 bases, J lost 6 bases, and 10 bases lay in between. This CDR3 contains 11 residues. In DNA, the CDR3 is TGTGCCAGCACCTTGACGGGCGAGCAGTACTTC. It encodes CASTLTGEQYF.

For the CDR3, the DNA is TGCAGCGTTGGATGGACAGGGGAGCGTTTTGGGTACGAGCAGTACTTC. Protein product: CSVGWTGERFGYEQYF. This chain connects TRBV29-1 to TRBJ2-7, with 9 bases identical to TRBD1. CDR1 and CDR2 (germline): SQVTM, ANQGSEA. V lost 4 bases and J lost 4; bases outside the gene matches: 14. CDR3 size: 16 residues.

This clone was seen a few times. The chain carries TRBV5-6 and TRBJ2-1; 9 positions agree with TRBD2. The J segment lost 3 bases and the V segment lost 3 bases, leaving 4 bases of the junction unmatched. This CDR3 contains 15 residues. In germline, CDR1 is SGHDT, CDR2 YYEEEE. For the CDR3, the DNA is TGTGCCAGCAGCTCCGGGACTAGCTTCTACAATGAGCAGTTCTTC. Protein sequence: CASSSGTSFYNEQFF.

This clone was observed a single time. The V gene is TRBV2, the J gene TRBJ1-2; a weak D match, TRBD1 (6 bases). The CDR3 covers 16 residues. With 2 bases removed from V and 4 bases from J, the gap between germline ends came to 17 bases. Germline loops: CDR1 SNHLY, CDR2 FYNNEI. The CDR3: CASSELVTGSLYGYTF. For the CDR3, the DNA is TGTGCCAGCAGTGAATTAGTTACAGGGTCCCTCTATGGCTACACCTTC.

The chain couples TRBV30 to TRBJ1-5; no firm D call. V lost 1 base to trimming and J lost 4 bases, with 11 bases between them. CDR3 length: 14 amino acids. The germline CDR1 and CDR2 sequences are GTSNPN and SVGIG (reference sequence). Here the CDR3 DNA reads TGTGCCTGGAGTGCCGGAATCGGTAATCAGCCCCAGCATTTT. Its translation: CAWSAGIGNQPQHF.

V gene TRBV27 combines with J gene TRBJ2-1; D is unresolved. Germline V gene data show CDR1 as MNHEY and CDR2 as SMNVEV (reference sequence). V shed 3 bases and J shed 8 bases, with 17 bases lying between them. This CDR3 region has 15 residues. The CDR3 loop reads CASSFGVPYTDEQFF. As DNA, the CDR3 is TGTGCCAGCAGTTTTGGCGTTCCCTATACGGATGAGCAGTTCTTC.

The chain employs TRBV4-1 and TRBJ2-3; the D gene could be TRBD1 or TRBD2 (6 bases each). CDR1 and CDR2 (germline): MGHRA, YSYEKL. Trimming pared 0 bases from V and 3 bases from J, leaving 13 bases between. This CDR3 has 16 residues. The CDR3 loop is CASSQEPGAMTDTQYF. In nucleotides, the CDR3 is TGCGCCAGCAGCCAAGAACCGGGGGCTATGACAGATACGCAGTATTTT.

As concerns this clone: The sample carries other DNA sequences with the same CDR3. The chain is built from TRBV2 and TRBJ2-1, with D possibly being TRBD2 (6 bases). This CDR3 is built from 13 residues. The germline CDR1 and CDR2 sequences are SNHLY and FYNNEI. Trimming shortened V by 8 bases and J by 4 bases, and 12 bases separated the two germline ends. The chain's CDR3 is CASGGGSYNEQFF. For the CDR3, the DNA is TGTGCCAGCGGGGGAGGATCATACAATGAGCAGTTCTTC.

The sample holds a few counts of this clone. V usage is TRBV18 and J usage is TRBJ2-3; D is unclear. V was clipped by 3 bases and J by 1 base, with 2 bases between them. This CDR3 region has 12 residues. Germline V gene sequence: CDR1 KGHSH, CDR2 LQKENI. Written as DNA, the CDR3 is TGTGCCAGCTCACCCCGCACAGATACGCAGTATTTT. Translated, it gives CASSPRTDTQYF.

The chain couples TRBV6-1 to TRBJ2-7, with D maybe TRBD1 (6 bases). This CDR3 comprises 16 residues. Germline loops: CDR1 MNHNS, CDR2 SASEGT. Trimming left V 4 bases short and J 4 bases short, with 20 bases between. CDR3 protein: CASSAWTALKGYEQYF. CDR3 coding DNA: TGTGCCAGCAGTGCTTGGACAGCCCTTAAGGGGTACGAGCAGTACTTC.

CDR3 loop: CASSLRNPRDDTQYF. The CDR3, as DNA: TGTGCCAGCAGCTTGCGTAATCCCAGGGACGATACGCAGTATTTT. The gene calls are TRBV11-1 and TRBJ2-3; D assignment may be TRBD1 or TRBD2 (5 bases each). The CDR3 loop spans 15 amino acids. Trimming shortened V by 3 bases and J by 6 bases, and 16 bases separated the two germline ends. Germline V gives CDR1 SGHAT, CDR2 FQDESV (reference sequence).

This chain joins TRBV15 and TRBJ2-7; the match to TRBD1 covers 9 bases. There are 15 residues in the CDR3. V shed 2 bases, J shed 6 bases, and the junction held 8 bases outside the gene matches. CDR1 LNHNV and CDR2 YYDKDF come from the germline V gene (reference sequence). The CDR3 spells CATSRITGQGAEQYF. For the CDR3, the DNA is TGTGCCACCAGCAGAATTACGGGACAGGGTGCCGAGCAGTACTTC.

This chain links TRBV7-6 with TRBJ2-1, with a tentative D call TRBD1 (6 bases). There are 18 residues in the CDR3. The ends were cut back, 1 base at V and 0 bases at J, with 16 bases in the middle. Looked up from germline, CDR1 is SGHVS and CDR2 is FNYEAQ. The CDR3 bases are TGTGCCAGCAGCTTAGGGACAGCCAGCCTTTACTCCTACAATGAGCAGTTCTTC. It translates to CASSLGTASLYSYNEQFF.

V gene TRBV9 combines with J gene TRBJ2-1; D unresolved. The CDR3 length is 13 residues. The V end was cut by 0 bases, the J end by 4 bases, with 5 bases between. CDR1 and CDR2 (germline): SGDLS, YYNGEE. CDR3 in DNA: TGTGCCAGCAGCGTAGATGGGTACAATGAGCAGTTCTTC. It is translated as CASSVDGYNEQFF.

The rearrangement links TRBV6-1 to TRBJ2-1; D is uncertain. Germline V gene data show CDR1 as MNHNS and CDR2 as SASEGT. The length of the CDR3 is 16 residues. V lost 3 bases, J lost 5 bases, and 17 bases lay in between. This chain's CDR3 is CASSEGRKVLNNEQFF. As DNA, the CDR3 is TGTGCCAGCAGTGAGGGCCGGAAAGTATTAAACAATGAGCAGTTCTTC.

The rearrangement uses TRBV18 and TRBJ2-1, with TRBD2 matching 7 bases. This CDR3 region has 15 residues. V lost 3 bases to trimming and J lost 2 bases; unmatched junction nucleotides: 4. Germline V gene sequence: CDR1 KGHSH, CDR2 LQKENI. Here the CDR3 reads CASSPGGRTYNEQFF. The CDR3 nucleotides read TGTGCCAGCTCACCCGGCGGGAGAACCTACAATGAGCAGTTCTTC.